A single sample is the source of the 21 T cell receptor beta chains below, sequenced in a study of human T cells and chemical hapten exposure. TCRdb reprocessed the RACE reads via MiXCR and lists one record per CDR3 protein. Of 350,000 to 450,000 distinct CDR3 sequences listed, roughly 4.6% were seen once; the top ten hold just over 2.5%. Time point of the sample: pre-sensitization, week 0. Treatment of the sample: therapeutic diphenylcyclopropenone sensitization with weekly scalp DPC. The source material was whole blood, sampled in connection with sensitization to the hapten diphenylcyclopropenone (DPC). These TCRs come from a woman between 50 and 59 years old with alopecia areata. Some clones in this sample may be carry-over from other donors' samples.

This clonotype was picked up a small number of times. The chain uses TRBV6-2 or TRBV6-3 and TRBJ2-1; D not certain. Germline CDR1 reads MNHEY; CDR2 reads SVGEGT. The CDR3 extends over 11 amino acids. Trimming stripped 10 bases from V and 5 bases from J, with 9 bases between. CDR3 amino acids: CATQTDNEQFF. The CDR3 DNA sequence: TGTGCCACCCAGACGGACAATGAGCAGTTCTTC.

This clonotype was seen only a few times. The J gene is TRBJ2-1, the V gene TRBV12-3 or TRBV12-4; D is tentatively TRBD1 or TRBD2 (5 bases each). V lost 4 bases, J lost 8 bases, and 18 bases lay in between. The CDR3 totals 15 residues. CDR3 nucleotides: TGTGCCAGCAGTTCCGGGGACGCCGAAGTCTATGAGCAGTTCTTC. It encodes CASSSGDAEVYEQFF.

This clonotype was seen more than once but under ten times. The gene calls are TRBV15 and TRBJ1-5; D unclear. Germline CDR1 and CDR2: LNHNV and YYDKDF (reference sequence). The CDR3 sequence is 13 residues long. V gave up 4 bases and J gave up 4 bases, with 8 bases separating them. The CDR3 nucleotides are TGTGCCACCAGCAACGGTCAGAATCAGCCCCAGCATTTT. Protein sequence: CATSNGQNQPQHF. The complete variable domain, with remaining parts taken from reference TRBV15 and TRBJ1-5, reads DAMVIQNPRYQVTQFGKPVTLSCSQTLNHNVMYWYQQKSSQAPKLLFHYYDKDFNNEADTPDNFQSRRPNTSFCFLDIRSPGLGDTAMYLCATSNGQNQPQHFGDGTRLSIL.

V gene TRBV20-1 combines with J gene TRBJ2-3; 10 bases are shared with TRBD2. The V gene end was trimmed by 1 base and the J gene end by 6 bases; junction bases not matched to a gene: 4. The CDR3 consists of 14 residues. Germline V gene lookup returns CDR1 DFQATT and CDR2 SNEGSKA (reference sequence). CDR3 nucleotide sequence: TGCAGTGCTAGAGTCCCTAGCGGGGGTGATACGCAGTATTTT. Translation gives CSARVPSGGDTQYF.

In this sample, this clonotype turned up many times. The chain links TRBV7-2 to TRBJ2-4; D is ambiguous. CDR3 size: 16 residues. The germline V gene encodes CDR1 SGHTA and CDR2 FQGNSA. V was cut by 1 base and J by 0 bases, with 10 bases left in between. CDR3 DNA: TGTGCCAGCAGCTTAGTGGGTCCCCTAGCCAAAAACATTCAGTACTTC. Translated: CASSLVGPLAKNIQYF.

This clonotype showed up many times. The CDR3 loop reads CASSGYLGGRRETQYF. CDR3 in DNA: TGTGCCAGCAGCGGGTACCTTGGCGGGAGGAGGGAGACCCAGTACTTC. The chain carries TRBV3-1 and TRBJ2-5; 8 nucleotides line up with TRBD2. The CDR3 totals 16 residues. Germline V gives CDR1 LGHDT, CDR2 YNNKEL (reference sequence). Trimming cost V 5 bases and J 5 bases; bases outside gene matches: 13.

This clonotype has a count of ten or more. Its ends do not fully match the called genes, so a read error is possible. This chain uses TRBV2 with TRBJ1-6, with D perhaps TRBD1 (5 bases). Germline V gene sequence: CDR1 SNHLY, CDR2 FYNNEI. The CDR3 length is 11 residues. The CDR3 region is CASSETGTNSF. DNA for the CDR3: TGTGCCAGCAGTGAGACCGGGACCAACTCTTTT.

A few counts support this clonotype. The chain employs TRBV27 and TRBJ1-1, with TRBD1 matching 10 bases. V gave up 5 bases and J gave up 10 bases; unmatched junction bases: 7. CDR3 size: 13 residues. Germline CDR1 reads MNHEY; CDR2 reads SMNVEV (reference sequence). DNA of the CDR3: TGTGCCAGCAGTCCACCGGGACAGGGGATAGCTTTCTTT. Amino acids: CASSPPGQGIAFF.

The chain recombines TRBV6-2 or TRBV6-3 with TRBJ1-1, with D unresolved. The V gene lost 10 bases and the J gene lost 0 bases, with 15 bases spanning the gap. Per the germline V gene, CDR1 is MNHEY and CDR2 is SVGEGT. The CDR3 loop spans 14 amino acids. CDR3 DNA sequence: TGTGCCACCAAAATTAAAGGATTGAACACTGAAGCTTTCTTT. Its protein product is CATKIKGLNTEAFF.

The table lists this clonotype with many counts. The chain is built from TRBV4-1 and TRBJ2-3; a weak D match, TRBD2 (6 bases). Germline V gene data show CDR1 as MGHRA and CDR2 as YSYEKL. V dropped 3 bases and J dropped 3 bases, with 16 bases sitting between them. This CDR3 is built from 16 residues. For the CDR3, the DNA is TGCGCCAGCAGCCAGCTCCCGACTAGGCAAACAGATACGCAGTATTTT. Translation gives CASSQLPTRQTDTQYF.

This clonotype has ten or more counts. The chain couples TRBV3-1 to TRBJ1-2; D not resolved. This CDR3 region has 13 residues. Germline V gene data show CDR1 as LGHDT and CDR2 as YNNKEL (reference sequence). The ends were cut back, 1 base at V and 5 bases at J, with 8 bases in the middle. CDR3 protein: CASSQGAVYGYTF. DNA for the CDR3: TGTGCCAGCAGCCAAGGGGCAGTGTATGGCTACACCTTC.

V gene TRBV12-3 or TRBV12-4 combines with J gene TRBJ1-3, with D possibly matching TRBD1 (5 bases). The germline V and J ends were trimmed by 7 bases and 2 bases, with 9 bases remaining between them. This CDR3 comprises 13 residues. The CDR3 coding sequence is TGTGCCAGCACCCCCAGGGCTGGAAACACCATATATTTT. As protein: CASTPRAGNTIYF.

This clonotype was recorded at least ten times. The CDR3 region has the DNA TGTGCCAGCAGCTTCAGCGGGGCCCTCACAGATACGCAGTATTTT. This gives the protein CASSFSGALTDTQYF. V is TRBV11-2 and J is TRBJ2-3; 7 nucleotides match TRBD2. The CDR3 is 15 amino acids. Germline CDR1 is SGHAT and CDR2 is FQNNGV. J was trimmed by 2 bases and V by 3 bases; bases with no gene match: 5.

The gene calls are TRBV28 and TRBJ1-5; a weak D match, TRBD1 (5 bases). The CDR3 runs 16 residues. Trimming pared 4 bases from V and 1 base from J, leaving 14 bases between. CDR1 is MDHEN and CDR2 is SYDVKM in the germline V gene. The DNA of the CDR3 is TGTGCCAGCAGTTCCCCCATCAAGGGGAGCAATCAGCCCCAGCATTTT. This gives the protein CASSSPIKGSNQPQHF.

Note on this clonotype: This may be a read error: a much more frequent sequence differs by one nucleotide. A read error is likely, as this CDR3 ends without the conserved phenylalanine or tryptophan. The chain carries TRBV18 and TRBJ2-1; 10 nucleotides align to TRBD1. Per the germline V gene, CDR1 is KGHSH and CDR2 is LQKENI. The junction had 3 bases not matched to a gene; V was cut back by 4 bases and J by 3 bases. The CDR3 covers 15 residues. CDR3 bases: TGTGCCAGCTCACGAGGGACAGGGGACTACAATGAGCAGTTCTAC. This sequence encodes CASSRGTGDYNEQFY.

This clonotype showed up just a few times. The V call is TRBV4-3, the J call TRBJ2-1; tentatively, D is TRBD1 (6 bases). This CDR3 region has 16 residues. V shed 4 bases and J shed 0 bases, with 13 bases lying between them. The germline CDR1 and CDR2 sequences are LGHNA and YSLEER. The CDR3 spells CASSPRGGTSYNEQFF. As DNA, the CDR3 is TGCGCCAGCAGCCCCCGAGGGGGTACCTCCTACAATGAGCAGTTCTTC.

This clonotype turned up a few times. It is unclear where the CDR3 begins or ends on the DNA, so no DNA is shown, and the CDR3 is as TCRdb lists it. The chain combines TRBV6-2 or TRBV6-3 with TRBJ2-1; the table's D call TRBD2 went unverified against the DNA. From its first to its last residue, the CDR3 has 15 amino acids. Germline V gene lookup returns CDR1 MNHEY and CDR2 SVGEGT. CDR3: CASSFGGGSYNEQFF.

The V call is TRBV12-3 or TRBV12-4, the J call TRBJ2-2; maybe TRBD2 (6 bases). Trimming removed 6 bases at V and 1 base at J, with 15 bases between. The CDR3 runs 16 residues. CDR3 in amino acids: CASRPDGGGNTGELFF. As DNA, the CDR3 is TGTGCCAGCAGGCCCGACGGGGGAGGGAACACCGGGGAGCTGTTTTTT.

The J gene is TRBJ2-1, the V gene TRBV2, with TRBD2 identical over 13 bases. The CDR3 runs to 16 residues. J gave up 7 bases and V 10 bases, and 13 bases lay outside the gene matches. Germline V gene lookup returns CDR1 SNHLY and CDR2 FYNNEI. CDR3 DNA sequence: TGTGCCACCTCCTTACTAGCGGGGGGGCCGGAAAATGAGCAGTTCTTC. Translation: CATSLLAGGPENEQFF.

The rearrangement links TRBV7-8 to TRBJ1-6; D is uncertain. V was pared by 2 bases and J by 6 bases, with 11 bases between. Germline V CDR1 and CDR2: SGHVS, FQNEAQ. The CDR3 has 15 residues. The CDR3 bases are TGTGCCAGCAGCTTATCGGAGCAGCGTAATTCACCCCTCCACTTT. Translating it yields CASSLSEQRNSPLHF. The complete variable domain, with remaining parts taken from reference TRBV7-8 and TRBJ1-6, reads GAGVSQSPRYKVAKRGQDVALRCDPISGHVSLFWYQQALGQGPEFLTYFQNEAQLDKSGLPSDRFFAERPEGSVSTLKIQRTQQEDSAVYLCASSLSEQRNSPLHFGNGTRLTVT.

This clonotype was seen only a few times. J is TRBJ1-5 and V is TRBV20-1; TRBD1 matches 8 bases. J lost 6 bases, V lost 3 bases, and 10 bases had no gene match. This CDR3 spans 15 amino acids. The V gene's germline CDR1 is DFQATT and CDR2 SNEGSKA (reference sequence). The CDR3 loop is CSASVGQGVGQPQHF. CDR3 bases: TGCAGTGCTAGTGTCGGACAGGGAGTGGGTCAGCCCCAGCATTTT.